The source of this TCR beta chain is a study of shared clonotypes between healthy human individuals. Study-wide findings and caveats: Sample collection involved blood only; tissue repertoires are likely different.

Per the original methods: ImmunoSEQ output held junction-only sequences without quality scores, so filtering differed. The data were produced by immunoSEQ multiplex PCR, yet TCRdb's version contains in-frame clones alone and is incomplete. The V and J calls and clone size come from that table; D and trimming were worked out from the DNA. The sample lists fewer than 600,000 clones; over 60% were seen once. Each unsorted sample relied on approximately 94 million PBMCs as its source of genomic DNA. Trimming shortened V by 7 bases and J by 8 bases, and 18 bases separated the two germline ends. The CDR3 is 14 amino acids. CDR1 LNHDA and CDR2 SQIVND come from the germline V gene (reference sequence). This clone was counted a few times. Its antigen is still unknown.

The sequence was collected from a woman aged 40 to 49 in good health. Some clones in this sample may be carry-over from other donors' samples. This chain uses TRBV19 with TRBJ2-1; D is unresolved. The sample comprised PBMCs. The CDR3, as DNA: TGTGCCAGTACACCGCAGCCCTCCAGCGATGAGCAGTTCTTC. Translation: CASTPQPSSDEQFF.